The entry below gives a single T cell receptor (beta chain) sequence along with its context. The data belong to a study of blood T cell repertoires in COVID-19. Study in general: The United States, Italy and Spain supplied acute and convalescent COVID-19 samples. PBMCs, B-cell-depleted T cells, or T cells were the source of the cDNA or gDNA that made up the material.

The CDR3 length is 16 residues. Trimming shortened V by 2 bases and J by 5 bases, and 13 bases separated the two germline ends. Germline loops: CDR1 MNHNS, CDR2 SASEGT. Authors' processing steps: Reference gene primer amplification gave nucleated cell count estimates. Assay: immunoSEQ multiplex PCR; the TCRdb copy retains only in-frame clones and omits some. From that table come the V and J calls and clone size; the DNA was used to work out D and trimming. Of a few hundred thousand clones detected, about 85% appear once; the ten largest clones hold around 0.96%. This TCR was sampled from a man between 35 and 55 years old with acute or convalescent COVID-19. The sample taken for sequencing was peripheral blood. The chain uses TRBV6-1 and TRBJ1-6, with D maybe TRBD1 (6 bases). The CDR3 DNA reads TGTGCCAGCAGTGAATACACAGGGCCAGATAATTCACCCCTCCACTTT. This translates into CASSEYTGPDNSPLHF.